This T cell receptor beta chain was observed in a study of blood T cell repertoires in COVID-19. V shed 1 base and J shed 13 bases, with 14 bases lying between them. The CDR3 loop spans 13 amino acids. The germline gives CDR1 LGHDT, CDR2 YNNKEL (reference sequence). Sequenced by immunoSEQ multiplex PCR; TCRdb stores in-frame clones only, minus some. The sample gives more than 90,000 clones, roughly 80% of which show up once; 5% to 8% is in the top ten. The sequencing input was peripheral blood. This receptor was taken from a man in his sixties or seventies with acute or convalescent COVID-19. The rearrangement links TRBV3-1 (or the pseudogene TRBV3-2) to TRBJ2-4, with D possibly being TRBD1 (6 bases). CDR3 amino acids: CASSQGATGLQYF. The CDR3 DNA reads as TGTGCCAGCAGCCAAGGGGCGACAGGTTTACAGTACTTC.